Listed below are T cell receptor beta chains from one sample, sequenced in a study of T cells in Graves' hyperthyroidism and ophthalmopathy. TCRdb passed the multiplex PCR reads through MiXCR, listing each CDR3 protein once. Altogether under 650,000 distinct CDR3 sequences are present, around 15% being singletons, with the ten largest covering about 3.8%. The sequencing sample was made of blood. The receptors stem from a woman younger than 45 with Graves' hyperthyroidism. The CDR3 runs from the conserved cysteine through the conserved F or W. D genes are given only for firm matches. For some rows the clone size is stated as once, few or many, or as a class when expanded; others skip it.

v_call: TRBV7-2; d_call: .; j_call: TRBJ1-4; clone_size: .; cdr3_nt: TGTGCCAGCAGCGCCAGGGGAGTTGATGAAAAACTGTTTTTT; cdr3_aa: CASSARGVDEKLFF
v_call: TRBV2; d_call: .; j_call: TRBJ2-2; clone_size: many; cdr3_nt: TGTGCCAGCAGTGCTTCGGGCCCGAACACCGGGGAGCTGTTTTTT; cdr3_aa: CASSASGPNTGELFF
v_call: TRBV28; d_call: TRBD1; j_call: TRBJ2-7; clone_size: many; cdr3_nt: TGTGCCAGCAGATCGTTGGGGACAGGGGGCTCCTACGAGCAGTACTTC; cdr3_aa: CASRSLGTGGSYEQYF
v_call: TRBV12-3/TRBV12-4; d_call: .; j_call: TRBJ2-1; clone_size: many; cdr3_nt: TGTGCCAGCAGCTCTGGGGTAGGGGACGTCAATGAGCAGTTCTTC; cdr3_aa: CASSSGVGDVNEQFF
v_call: TRBV20-1; d_call: .; j_call: TRBJ2-3; clone_size: many; cdr3_nt: TGCAGTGCCCTGACGGGTGACACAGATACGCAGTATTTT; cdr3_aa: CSALTGDTDTQYF
v_call: TRBV19; d_call: .; j_call: TRBJ1-2; clone_size: few; cdr3_nt: TGTGCCAGTAGTTTCCGAGAGGGAGGCTACACCTTC; cdr3_aa: CASSFREGGYTF
v_call: TRBV28; d_call: .; j_call: TRBJ1-5; clone_size: many; cdr3_nt: TGTGCCAGCAGTACGGTTCACCGCAATCAGCCCCAGCATTTT; cdr3_aa: CASSTVHRNQPQHF
v_call: TRBV25-1; d_call: .; j_call: TRBJ2-1; clone_size: few; cdr3_nt: TGTGCCAGCATGCGGGAAGTTCAGGGTGAGCAGTTCTTC; cdr3_aa: CASMREVQGEQFF
v_call: TRBV20-1; d_call: .; j_call: TRBJ2-3; clone_size: few; cdr3_nt: TGCAGTGCCGCCCGTTATCCAGATACGCAGTATTTT; cdr3_aa: CSAARYPDTQYF
v_call: TRBV30; d_call: .; j_call: TRBJ1-3; clone_size: many; cdr3_nt: TGTGCCTGGAGTCGGTCCGGGCCGGGTAAAGGAAACACCATATATTTT; cdr3_aa: CAWSRSGPGKGNTIYF
v_call: TRBV9; d_call: .; j_call: TRBJ1-2; clone_size: .; cdr3_nt: TGTGCCAGCAGCGTATGGGGGACCTCCGACAGAGGCTACACCTTC; cdr3_aa: CASSVWGTSDRGYTF
v_call: TRBV6-1; d_call: TRBD2; j_call: TRBJ2-5; clone_size: .; cdr3_nt: TGTGCCAGCAGCCGAACACGGGGACTAGCCGAGACCCAGTACTTC; cdr3_aa: CASSRTRGLAETQYF
v_call: TRBV6-4; d_call: TRBD2; j_call: TRBJ2-1; clone_size: once; cdr3_nt: TGTGCCAGCAGCGACAGAGCGGGGGGGAGTGGGGATGAGCAGTTCTTC; cdr3_aa: CASSDRAGGSGDEQFF
v_call: TRBV20-1; d_call: TRBD2; j_call: TRBJ2-5; clone_size: many; cdr3_nt: TGCAGTGCTAGGTTTGGGGCTAGCGGGAGGGACATAATAGAGACCCAGTACTTC; cdr3_aa: CSARFGASGRDIIETQYF
v_call: TRBV9; d_call: .; j_call: TRBJ1-3; clone_size: few; cdr3_nt: TGTGCCAGCAGCTTAGTACCCCGGGAATCGGGGGATACCATATATTTT; cdr3_aa: CASSLVPRESGDTIYF
v_call: TRBV7-3; d_call: .; j_call: TRBJ2-3; clone_size: .; cdr3_nt: TGTGCCAGCAGCTTAGGAGGTGACTACCTAGGAGATACGCAGTATTTT; cdr3_aa: CASSLGGDYLGDTQYF
v_call: TRBV6-1; d_call: .; j_call: TRBJ2-2; clone_size: .; cdr3_nt: TGTGCCAGCGGACATAACACCGGGGAGCTGTTTTTT; cdr3_aa: CASGHNTGELFF
v_call: TRBV4-1; d_call: .; j_call: TRBJ2-7; clone_size: .; cdr3_nt: TGCGCCAGCAGCCAAGAAGTCAGCCAAACCTCCTACGAGCAGTACTTC; cdr3_aa: CASSQEVSQTSYEQYF
v_call: TRBV3-1; d_call: .; j_call: TRBJ2-1; clone_size: many; cdr3_nt: TGTGCCAGCAGCCAATCCCTCCCCAATGAGCAGTTCTTC; cdr3_aa: CASSQSLPNEQFF
v_call: TRBV12-3/TRBV12-4; d_call: .; j_call: TRBJ2-1; clone_size: many; cdr3_nt: TGTGCCAGCAGTTTAGACGGGAGATTCCATGAGCAGTTCTTC; cdr3_aa: CASSLDGRFHEQFF
v_call: TRBV5-4; d_call: TRBD2; j_call: TRBJ2-1; clone_size: few; cdr3_nt: TGTGCCAGCAGCTTGGTCGTCCTAGCGGGAGAGTCCTACAATGAGCAGTTCTTC; cdr3_aa: CASSLVVLAGESYNEQFF
v_call: TRBV6-1; d_call: .; j_call: TRBJ2-7; clone_size: once; cdr3_nt: TGTGCCAGCAGCACCTCCGGGACACCCTCCTACGAGCAGTACTTC; cdr3_aa: CASSTSGTPSYEQYF
v_call: TRBV27; d_call: .; j_call: TRBJ1-1; clone_size: .; cdr3_nt: TGTGCCAGCAGTTCCACGGTCGGGATGAACACTGAAGCTTTCTTT; cdr3_aa: CASSSTVGMNTEAFF
v_call: TRBV7-3; d_call: TRBD2; j_call: TRBJ2-1; clone_size: few; cdr3_nt: TGTGCCAGCAGCTCGCCCAAACGGACTAGCGGGGGCCGCTACAATGAGCAGTTCTTC; cdr3_aa: CASSSPKRTSGGRYNEQFF
v_call: TRBV9; d_call: .; j_call: TRBJ2-3; clone_size: few; cdr3_nt: TGTGCCAGCAGCGCCCGGGACGGAAATATCACAGATACGCAGTATTTT; cdr3_aa: CASSARDGNITDTQYF
v_call: TRBV2; d_call: TRBD1; j_call: TRBJ1-5; clone_size: many; cdr3_nt: TGTGCCGGACGTCGGACAGGGGATCAGCCCCAGCATTTT; cdr3_aa: CAGRRTGDQPQHF
v_call: TRBV19; d_call: .; j_call: TRBJ1-2; clone_size: few; cdr3_nt: TGTGCCAGTTCTACGATACAAAACTATGGCTACACCTTC; cdr3_aa: CASSTIQNYGYTF
v_call: TRBV20-1; d_call: .; j_call: TRBJ1-2; clone_size: .; cdr3_nt: TGCAGTGTCTATATTAACTATGGCTACACCTTC; cdr3_aa: CSVYINYGYTF
v_call: TRBV28; d_call: .; j_call: TRBJ1-5; clone_size: many; cdr3_nt: TGTGCCAGCAGCACCGGACAGTACGATCAGCCCCAGCATTTT; cdr3_aa: CASSTGQYDQPQHF
v_call: TRBV6-1; d_call: TRBD1; j_call: TRBJ1-1; clone_size: .; cdr3_nt: TGTGCCAGCAGGCCCCGGACAGGGGTAGACACTGAAGCTTTCTTT; cdr3_aa: CASRPRTGVDTEAFF
v_call: TRBV19; d_call: .; j_call: TRBJ2-6; clone_size: .; cdr3_nt: TGTGCCAGTAGTATGGCTAGGTTAACCTCTGGGGCCAACGTCCTGACTTTC; cdr3_aa: CASSMARLTSGANVLTF
v_call: TRBV12-3/TRBV12-4; d_call: .; j_call: TRBJ2-7; clone_size: many; cdr3_nt: TGTGCCAGCGTATGGTGCTACGAGCAGTACTTC; cdr3_aa: CASVWCYEQYF
v_call: TRBV28; d_call: .; j_call: TRBJ2-1; clone_size: many; cdr3_nt: TGTGCCAGCAGTTTGGGGCGAGGGGGAGATCGCTACAATGAGCAGTTCTTC; cdr3_aa: CASSLGRGGDRYNEQFF
v_call: TRBV5-4; d_call: TRBD2; j_call: TRBJ2-3; clone_size: few; cdr3_nt: TGTGCCAGCAGCCCAAGGACTAGCGGGGGGATTCTTAATACGCAGTATTTT; cdr3_aa: CASSPRTSGGILNTQYF
v_call: TRBV6-6; d_call: .; j_call: TRBJ2-3; clone_size: .; cdr3_nt: TGTGCCAGCAGTTACTCGCCGGAGACAGATACGCAGTATTTT; cdr3_aa: CASSYSPETDTQYF
v_call: TRBV5-1; d_call: TRBD1; j_call: TRBJ1-1; clone_size: few; cdr3_nt: TGCGCCAGCAGCTTGGTCTATCGCGGACAGGGGCGGACTGAAGCTTTCTTT; cdr3_aa: CASSLVYRGQGRTEAFF
v_call: TRBV29-1; d_call: .; j_call: TRBJ2-1; clone_size: many; cdr3_nt: TGCAGCGTTCCCGGGACTGCCTACAATGAGCAGTTCTTC; cdr3_aa: CSVPGTAYNEQFF
v_call: TRBV19; d_call: .; j_call: TRBJ2-1; clone_size: .; cdr3_nt: TGTGCCAGTAGTATCATCCCAGGGGTCTCCTACAATGAGCAGTTCTTC; cdr3_aa: CASSIIPGVSYNEQFF
v_call: TRBV7-2; d_call: .; j_call: TRBJ2-7; clone_size: few; cdr3_nt: TGTGCCAGCAGCTTAGCGATGTCCGTCTTGTGTGAGCAGTACTTC; cdr3_aa: CASSLAMSVLCEQYF
v_call: TRBV11-3; d_call: .; j_call: TRBJ2-1; clone_size: many; cdr3_nt: TGTGCCAGCAGCTTGTGGAAACTTGGCTACAATGAGCAGTTCTTC; cdr3_aa: CASSLWKLGYNEQFF
v_call: TRBV24-1; d_call: .; j_call: TRBJ2-5; clone_size: few; cdr3_nt: TGTGCCGCCAGTGACCCATTGGGACAGTACTTC; cdr3_aa: CAASDPLGQYF
v_call: TRBV20-1; d_call: TRBD2; j_call: TRBJ2-1; clone_size: .; cdr3_nt: TGCAGTGCTACGCTAGCGGGAAAAGCCAATGAGCAGTTCTTC; cdr3_aa: CSATLAGKANEQFF
v_call: TRBV28; d_call: TRBD1; j_call: TRBJ2-2; clone_size: few; cdr3_nt: TGTGCCAGCAGAAGACAGGGATCGGCCGGGGAGCTGTTTTTT; cdr3_aa: CASRRQGSAGELFF
v_call: TRBV20-1; d_call: .; j_call: TRBJ2-7; clone_size: few; cdr3_nt: TGCAGTGCTATTCAAGCGGCCCTGGGCGAGCAGTACTTC; cdr3_aa: CSAIQAALGEQYF
v_call: TRBV28; d_call: TRBD2; j_call: TRBJ2-7; clone_size: many; cdr3_nt: TGTGCCAGCAGTTTAGGGGGACTAGCGGGAATCATGCTCTACGAGCAGTACTTC; cdr3_aa: CASSLGGLAGIMLYEQYF
v_call: TRBV3-1; d_call: TRBD2; j_call: TRBJ2-1; clone_size: many; cdr3_nt: TGTGCCAGCAGCCAAGGAGTAGCGGGTGCGGCTGAGCAGTTCTTC; cdr3_aa: CASSQGVAGAAEQFF
v_call: TRBV15; d_call: TRBD1; j_call: TRBJ1-1; clone_size: few; cdr3_nt: TGTGCCACCAGCAACGACAGGGTGAACACTGAAGCTTTCTTT; cdr3_aa: CATSNDRVNTEAFF
v_call: TRBV27; d_call: TRBD1; j_call: TRBJ1-1; clone_size: many; cdr3_nt: TGTGCCAGCAGTTCCCAGTTCTGGAGGACAGGGAAGAGGAACACTGAAGCTTTCTTT; cdr3_aa: CASSSQFWRTGKRNTEAFF
v_call: TRBV7-2; d_call: .; j_call: TRBJ1-5; clone_size: .; cdr3_nt: TGTGCCAGTAGTACCCTTGGCGGCCAGCCCCAGCATTTT; cdr3_aa: CASSTLGGQPQHF
v_call: TRBV29-1; d_call: .; j_call: TRBJ2-2; clone_size: few; cdr3_nt: TGCAGCGTTGAACAGGGGAACACCGGGGAGCTGTTTTTT; cdr3_aa: CSVEQGNTGELFF